This TCR beta chain is from a study of CD8 T cells in ankylosing spondylitis (dated by TCRdb to between 2016 and 2019). Context from the whole study: To find TCR variants linked to disease, the study profiled T cell receptor beta repertoires in ankylosing spondylitis patients and healthy donors. In total, the full study cohort was made up of about 110 healthy donors and approximately 24 ankylosing spondylitis patients. Peripheral blood was sampled, and synovial fluid was additionally collected from ankylosing spondylitis patients.

This clonotype has just a few counts. Its antigen is currently not known. There are no base qualities to consult, and no much larger clone falls within one base. CDR1 and CDR2 were assigned from the germline V gene as ENHRY and SYGVKD. V and J lose 5 bases and 3 bases, and a span of 14 bases separates them. The cysteine opens and the phenylalanine closes a CDR3 of 14 amino acids. Only the CDR3 DNA is retained, 42 bases long and in frame from the first base. This sample was sequenced with an Illumina HiSeq 2500. Quantitative 5'-RACE with molecular barcodes was used to prepare TCR beta libraries. Processing in the source paper ran as follows. A new computational method based on a probabilistic model of VDJ rearrangement was used to identify disease-linked TCR variants. The public reads were quality trimmed at Q25 with fastp and then assembled into clones with MiXCR by TCRdb, keeping productive beta chains. Rows are unified per CDR3 protein, each entry keeping the most common DNA and genes. What appears here as the V and J calls and clone size reflects TCRdb's work, not the paper's. For this sample the table gives hundreds of thousands of distinct CDR3 sequences, of which roughly 12% were detected only once. The ten largest clones add up to 0.51% of the sample.

The study at large found these results: Some TCR beta motif variants had previously been reported in synovial fluid and blood of reactive arthritis patients, which suggested common disease-initiation mechanisms. The disease-linked clones were reported to be significantly enriched in matched synovial fluid samples from ankylosing spondylitis patients. The disease-linked clones had a CD8+ phenotype and were found at relatively low frequencies in peripheral blood. Blood from ankylosing spondylitis patients appeared to be characterized by a TCR beta motif composed of 7 to 9 highly homologous amino acid variants.

The sample comprised blood, either unsorted or a sorted T cell fraction (not recorded which). The TCR was taken from a male donor with ankylosing spondylitis. The chain is encoded by TRBV10-3 joined to TRBJ2-7; TRBD2 could be the D gene, as 5 bases match. The DNA sequence is as follows: TGTGCCATCAGTAAAGAGCGGTATTTCTACGAGCAGTACTTC. It encodes CAISKERYFYEQYF.